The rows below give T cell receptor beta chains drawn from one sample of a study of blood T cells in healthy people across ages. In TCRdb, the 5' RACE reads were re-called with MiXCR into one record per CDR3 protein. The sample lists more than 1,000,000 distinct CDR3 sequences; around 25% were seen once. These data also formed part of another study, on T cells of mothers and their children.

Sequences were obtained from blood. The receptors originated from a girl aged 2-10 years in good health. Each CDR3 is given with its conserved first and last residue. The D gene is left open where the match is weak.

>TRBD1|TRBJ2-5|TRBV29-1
CSAETGEVQETQYF
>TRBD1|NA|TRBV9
CASSVAGTGRNEQFF
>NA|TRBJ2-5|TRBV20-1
CSARPNPGEGGQETQYF
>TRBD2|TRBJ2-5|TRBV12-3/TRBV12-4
CASSPGLDWETQYF
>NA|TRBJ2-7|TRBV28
CASSNTGTYEQYF
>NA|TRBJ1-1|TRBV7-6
CASSPHGNAEAFF
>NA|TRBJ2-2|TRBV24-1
CATRGLAGELFF
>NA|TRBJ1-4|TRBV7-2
CASSLRPGTPEKLFF
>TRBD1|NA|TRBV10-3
CAISTGDEQYF
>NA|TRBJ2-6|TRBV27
CASSWGVRSSGANVLTF
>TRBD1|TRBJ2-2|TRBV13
CASSLNRGLGELFF
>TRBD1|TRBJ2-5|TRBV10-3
CATAPGQGETQYF
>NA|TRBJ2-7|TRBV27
CASSIGAGREQYF
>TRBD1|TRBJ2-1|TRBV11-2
CASGGQAWNEQFF
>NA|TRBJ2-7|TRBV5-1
CASSTRGSDEQYF
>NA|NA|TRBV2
CASGFQGLDEQYF
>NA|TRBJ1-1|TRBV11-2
CASTVEGDTEAFF
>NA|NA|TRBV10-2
CASGLSNEQFF
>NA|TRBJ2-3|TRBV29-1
CSVEDTRGYTDTQYF
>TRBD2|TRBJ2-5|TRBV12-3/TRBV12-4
CASTLGGTSNF
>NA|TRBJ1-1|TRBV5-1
CASSMDGVANTEAFF
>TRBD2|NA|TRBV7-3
CASSRGGGLANEQFF
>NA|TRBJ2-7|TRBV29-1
CSVERVWRGNYGQYF
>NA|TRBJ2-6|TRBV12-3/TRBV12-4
CATRIGGPSSGANVLTF
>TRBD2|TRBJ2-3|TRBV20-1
CSASAGGADTQYF
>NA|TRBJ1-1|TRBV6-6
CASCMTENTEAFF
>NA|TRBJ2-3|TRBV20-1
CSARETTFSTDTQYF